These T cell receptor beta chains were read from a single sample in a study of cytomegalovirus exposure and HLA in healthy donors. Libraries were prepared by immunoSEQ multiplex PCR; TCRdb keeps only in-frame clonotypes and omits some of them. The sample holds some 130,000 clones, about 83% seen once. The material sequenced was PBMCs. The receptor source for this set is a woman aged 25 to 39 in good health and CMV-seronegative. The CDR3 runs from the conserved cysteine through the conserved F or W. Each record gives: D gene, J gene, V gene, CDR3 length, CDR3 DNA, CDR3 protein. The D gene is left open where the match is weak.

>TRBD1|TRBJ1-3|TRBV7-8|14
TGTGCCAGCAGCCCCCGGGACAGGGGGGGCACCATATATTTT
CASSPRDRGGTIYF
>TRBD1|TRBJ2-4|TRBV7-9|17
TGTGCCAGCAGCTTAACTTCACAGGGGATAGCCAAAAACATTCAGTACTTC
CASSLTSQGIAKNIQYF
>-|TRBJ2-5|TRBV27|13
TGTGCCAGCAGCCCCTATCTGGAGGGGACCCAGTACTTC
CASSPYLEGTQYF
>TRBD1|TRBJ2-1|TRBV19|13
TGTGCCAGTAGTATGGGCCGGGACAGGGACAAGTTCTTC
CASSMGRDRDKFF
>TRBD1|TRBJ2-7|TRBV2|13
TGTGCCAGCAGCGACAGGGGTAAATACGAGCAGTACTTC
CASSDRGKYEQYF
>-|TRBJ1-2|TRBV28|16
TGTGCCAGCAGTTTTCTGAGGAGCGAAAGCAAGTATGGCTACACCTTC
CASSFLRSESKYGYTF
>-|TRBJ2-4|TRBV5-6|16
TGTGCCAGCAGCTTCCGACGGGAACTAGCCAAAAACATTCAGTACTTC
CASSFRRELAKNIQYF
>TRBD2|TRBJ2-6|TRBV19|17
TGTGCCAGTAGTCCGGGACTAGGTTTCTCTGGGGCCAACGTCCTGACTTTC
CASSPGLGFSGANVLTF
>-|TRBJ1-5|TRBV15|17
TGTGCCACCAGAAAAGAATCGGCGGGGAGGAGCAATCAGCCCCAGCATTTT
CATRKESAGRSNQPQHF
>-|TRBJ2-2|TRBV18|18
TGTGCCAGCTCACCACCGGCTGGCTTCGGGGCGAACACCGGGGAGCTGTTTTTT
CASSPPAGFGANTGELFF
>-|TRBJ1-4|TRBV2|14
TGTGCCGTCAAAGGGGTCCCGGGCTATGAAAAACTGTTTTTT
CAVKGVPGYEKLFF
>-|TRBJ1-2|TRBV10-3|13
TGTGCCATCAGTGAATGGGGCGGATATGGCTACACCTTC
CAISEWGGYGYTF
>-|TRBJ2-2|TRBV25-1|14
TGTGCCAGCACGACACTTTCGAACACCGGGGAGCTGTTTTTT
CASTTLSNTGELFF